What follows are 30 T cell receptor beta chains derived from one specimen sequenced in a study of blood T cell repertoires in COVID-19 (TCRdb year 2020). The library was made by the immunoSEQ multiplex PCR assay. Imported from immuneACCESS, the table was reduced by TCRdb to in-frame sequences with V and J called. These copies leave out some clones; in studies compared against another copy, an unresolved V gene accounts for under half, and the cause of the remainder is not known. In this sample the table shows 65,000 to 85,000 clones, approximately 90% of which occur a single time. The ten largest clones add up to approximately 20% of the sample. Source material: peripheral blood. These TCRs come from a human donor in a cohort sampled during active COVID-19.

The V call is TRBV6-6, the J call TRBJ1-1, with 7 positions matching TRBD1. J lost 5 bases, V lost 5 bases, and 8 bases had no gene match. The CDR3 runs 14 residues. In germline, CDR1 is MNHNY, CDR2 SVGAGI (reference sequence). CDR3 DNA sequence: TGTGCCAGCAGTGTGACAGGGAGTCAAACTGAAGCTTTCTTT. It yields the protein CASSVTGSQTEAFF.

This rearrangement joins TRBV7-9 to TRBJ1-6; a possible D gene is TRBD1 (5 bases). Germline assignment: CDR1 SEHNR and CDR2 FQNEAQ (reference sequence). The germline V and J ends were trimmed by 4 bases and 4 bases, with 8 bases remaining between them. This CDR3 comprises 14 residues. The CDR3 nucleotides read TGTGCCAGCAGCTACGACAGATATAATTCACCCCTCCACTTT. Protein sequence: CASSYDRYNSPLHF.

V gene TRBV10-2 combines with J gene TRBJ1-4, with 8 nucleotides matching TRBD1. Germline CDR1 and CDR2: WSHSY and SAAADI. V was pared by 6 bases and J by 8 bases, with 8 bases of the junction left unmatched. This CDR3 has 14 residues. CDR3 DNA sequence: TGCGCCAGCAGGCCGGCAGGGGGCCAGGAAAAACTGTTTTTT. Protein sequence: CASRPAGGQEKLFF.

This chain's CDR3 is CASSITGGSPLHF. DNA of the CDR3: TGTGCCAGTAGTATCACAGGGGGCTCACCCCTCCACTTT. The rearrangement uses TRBV19 and TRBJ1-6; 9 bases match TRBD1. J lost 10 bases, V lost 3 bases, and 1 base had no gene match. The CDR3 has 13 residues. Germline CDR1 LNHDA, CDR2 SQIVND (reference sequence).

The V call is TRBV2, the J call TRBJ2-1, with 15 positions matching TRBD2. The CDR3 is 17 residues long. The germline CDR1 and CDR2 sequences are SNHLY and FYNNEI. With V trimmed by 0 bases and J by 15 bases, 12 bases remained unmatched. This chain's CDR3 is CASSEAGTSGRSYGTFF. The CDR3 DNA reads TGTGCCAGCAGTGAAGCCGGGACTAGCGGGAGGTCCTACGGTACGTTCTTC.

This chain uses TRBV28 with TRBJ2-2, with 10 bases aligning to TRBD2. V lost 1 base to trimming and J lost 3 bases; unmatched junction nucleotides: 2. CDR1 and CDR2 from the germline V gene are MDHEN and SYDVKM. The CDR3 runs to 16 residues. Here the CDR3 DNA reads TGTGCCAGCAGTTTATACCTAGCGGGGGACACCGGGGAGCTGTTTTTT. Protein: CASSLYLAGDTGELFF.

The chain is built from TRBV7-2 and TRBJ1-6, with 10 bases lining up with TRBD1. The J segment lost 8 bases and the V segment lost 3 bases, leaving 1 base of the junction unmatched. There are 14 residues in the CDR3. Germline V gene sequence: CDR1 SGHTA, CDR2 FQGNSA. The DNA of the CDR3 is TGTGCCAGCAGCTTGGGGACAGGGGATTCACCCCTCCACTTT. This translates into CASSLGTGDSPLHF.

CDR3 in DNA: TGTGCCACCCAACGGAGGAACACTGAAGCTTTCTTT. Translated, it gives CATQRRNTEAFF. This rearrangement joins TRBV28 to TRBJ1-1, with D unclear. This CDR3 contains 12 residues. Trimming pared 10 bases from V and 1 base from J, leaving 10 bases between. Germline CDR1 reads MDHEN; CDR2 reads SYDVKM.

The chain carries TRBV9 and TRBJ1-2; weak D call: TRBD1 (5 bases). V gave up 2 bases and J gave up 7 bases, with 18 bases separating them. This CDR3 is 15 amino acids long. The germline gives CDR1 SGDLS, CDR2 YYNGEE. Here the CDR3 reads CASSVGDPGRGGYTF. CDR3 sequence (DNA): TGTGCCAGCAGCGTGGGGGATCCGGGGAGGGGTGGCTACACCTTC.

The V gene is TRBV4-1, the J gene TRBJ2-1, with 8 bases identical to TRBD2. This CDR3 contains 17 residues. V was pared by 1 base and J by 6 bases, with 11 bases of the junction left unmatched. Germline lookup yields CDR1 MGHRA and CDR2 YSYEKL. CDR3 sequence: CASSQASAWREANEQFF. CDR3 DNA sequence: TGCGCCAGCAGCCAAGCCTCTGCCTGGCGGGAGGCCAATGAGCAGTTCTTC.

The chain employs TRBV29-1 and TRBJ2-7; 13 bases match TRBD2. This CDR3 spans 14 amino acids. The V and J ends lost 5 bases and 6 bases, in that order; junction bases with no gene match: 7. Germline V gene lookup returns CDR1 SQVTM and CDR2 ANQGSEA. The CDR3 DNA reads TGCAGCGTTAATCGACTAGCGGGGGGCGGCGAGCAGTACTTC. Translation gives CSVNRLAGGGEQYF.

The V and J genes are TRBV21-1 and TRBJ2-7; the table's D call of TRBD1 was not tested on the DNA. TRBV21-1 counts as a pseudogene. This CDR3 has 16 residues. The CDR3 sequence: CASSKAMDRGVYEQYF. As DNA, the CDR3 is TGTGCCAGCAGCAAAGCCATGGACAGGGGGGTCTACGAGCAGTACTTC.

This chain uses TRBV5-8 with TRBJ2-7; 9 nucleotides match TRBD1. J was trimmed by 5 bases and V by 4 bases; bases with no gene match: 10. CDR3 length: 15 amino acids. The germline CDR1 and CDR2 sequences are SGHTS and YDEGEE. CDR3 DNA: TGTGCCAGCAGCGGGCGAGGACAGGGGATTCACGAGCAGTACTTC. Its translation is CASSGRGQGIHEQYF.

This sequence joins TRBV4-1 and TRBJ1-2; 8 bases fit TRBD1. Germline values: CDR1 MGHRA, CDR2 YSYEKL. CDR3 size: 15 residues. The junction had 8 bases not matched to a gene; V was cut back by 4 bases and J by 4 bases. In DNA, the CDR3 is TGCGCCAGCAGCCCTTCCAGGGGGCTGGTCTATGGCTACACCTTC. Translating gives CASSPSRGLVYGYTF.

The CDR3, as DNA: TGTGCCAGCATCTTGGACAGGGGGAAGGGCTACACCTTC. Protein: CASILDRGKGYTF. The chain recombines TRBV6-6 with TRBJ1-2, with 10 bases aligning to TRBD1. The CDR3 spans 13 residues. CDR1 and CDR2 (germline): MNHNY, SVGAGI (reference sequence). Trimming took 7 bases from V and 8 from J; bases not matched to a gene: 7.

A few counts support this clone. The chain is built from TRBV4-3 and TRBJ1-6; D possibly corresponds to TRBD1 (6 bases). V was clipped by 3 bases and J by 9 bases, with 18 bases between them. CDR1 is LGHNA and CDR2 is YSLEER in the germline V gene. This CDR3 contains 16 residues. CDR3 residues: CASSHGLDSPTSPLHF. The CDR3 coding sequence is TGCGCCAGCAGCCACGGCTTGGACAGCCCTACTTCACCCCTCCACTTT.

This sequence joins TRBV18 and TRBJ2-1; 9 nucleotides match TRBD1. The CDR3 sequence is 16 residues long. Germline CDR1 KGHSH, CDR2 LQKENI. Losses at the gene ends were 0 bases for V and 2 bases for J; bases not matched to a gene: 2. For the CDR3, the DNA is TGTGCCAGCTCACCACCGGGGACAGGGCCCTACAATGAGCAGTTCTTC. This gives the protein CASSPPGTGPYNEQFF.

The V call is TRBV7-2, the J call TRBJ2-7; D may be TRBD2 (7 bases). This CDR3 comprises 15 residues. The germline V gene has CDR1 SGHTA and CDR2 FQGNSA. V was clipped by 0 bases and J by 4 bases, with 13 bases between them. The CDR3: CASSLAGGPTYEQYF. CDR3 nucleotide sequence: TGTGCCAGCAGCTTAGCGGGGGGGCCTACATACGAGCAGTACTTC.

J is TRBJ2-1 and V is TRBV5-1; perhaps TRBD2 as D (6 bases). This CDR3 contains 14 residues. Germline assignment: CDR1 SGHRS and CDR2 YFSETQ. Trimming removed 3 bases from V and 8 bases from J, with 15 bases in between. CDR3 sequence (DNA): TGCGCCAGCAGCTCCGGGACTGTTACGGATGAGCAGTTCTTC. Translating gives CASSSGTVTDEQFF.

The chain uses TRBV14 and TRBJ2-7; D may be TRBD2 (6 bases). Germline-derived CDR1 and CDR2 are SGHDN and FVKESK. V shed 4 bases and J shed 4 bases, with 11 bases lying between them. This CDR3 spans 13 amino acids. CDR3 region: CASSPRGYYEQYF. CDR3 sequence (DNA): TGTGCCAGCAGCCCCCGGGGGTATTACGAGCAGTACTTC.

The V call is TRBV3-1 (or the pseudogene TRBV3-2), the J call TRBJ1-1; the match to TRBD1 covers 10 bases. Germline CDR1 LGHDT, CDR2 YNNKEL (reference sequence). The CDR3 covers 13 residues. J was trimmed by 7 bases and V by 5 bases; bases with no gene match: 4. CDR3 sequence: CASSLGQGGEAFF. For the CDR3, the DNA is TGTGCCAGCAGCTTAGGACAGGGGGGTGAAGCTTTCTTT.

The rearrangement links TRBV19 to TRBJ2-6; tentative D call: TRBD1 (8 bases). The CDR3 has 16 residues. Trimming removed 8 bases from V and 3 bases from J, with 17 bases in between. Germline V gene sequence: CDR1 LNHDA, CDR2 SQIVND (reference sequence). CDR3 sequence reads: CASAVTGGVGANVLTF. CDR3 DNA sequence: TGTGCCAGTGCGGTTACAGGGGGGGTTGGGGCCAACGTCCTGACTTTC. The complete variable domain, with remaining parts taken from reference TRBV19 and TRBJ2-6, reads DGGITQSPKYLFRKEGQNVTLSCEQNLNHDAMYWYRQDPGQGLRLIYYSQIVNDFQKGDIAEGYSVSREKKESFPLTVTSAQKNPTAFYLCASAVTGGVGANVLTFGAGSRLTVL.

V is TRBV20-1 and J is TRBJ2-7; 8 positions match TRBD2. This CDR3 contains 18 residues. The V gene end was trimmed by 3 bases and the J gene end by 7 bases; junction bases not matched to a gene: 23. Germline loops: CDR1 DFQATT, CDR2 SNEGSKA (reference sequence). The CDR3 DNA is TGCAGTGCTAGTATCATCGCGCAAACTAGCGGAATCGAGGGGGAGCAGTACTTC. Translated, it gives CSASIIAQTSGIEGEQYF.

V gene TRBV7-2 combines with J gene TRBJ2-5; TRBD2 matches 7 bases. The CDR3 is 14 residues long. Unmatched junction bases numbered 6, after V lost 4 bases and J lost 4 bases. Germline-derived CDR1 and CDR2 are SGHTA and FQGNSA. CDR3 coding DNA: TGTGCCAGCAGCTCATCGGGGGGAAGAGAGACCCAGTACTTC. Its protein product is CASSSSGGRETQYF.

The chain is built from TRBV7-8 and TRBJ2-5; 7 bases agree with TRBD1. Germline CDR1 is SGHVS and CDR2 is FQNEAQ. The length of the CDR3 is 15 residues. With 6 bases clipped from V and 2 bases from J, the junction kept 9 bases outside the gene matches. CDR3 coding DNA: TGTGCCAGCAGTTGGGGGACAGTTGCACAAGAGACCCAGTACTTC. Translation gives CASSWGTVAQETQYF.

This rearrangement joins TRBV11-2 to TRBJ2-5; D ambiguous. The CDR3 contains 13 residues. The germline V gene has CDR1 SGHAT and CDR2 FQNNGV. The V and J ends lost 1 base and 5 bases respectively, with 8 bases between them. CDR3 in amino acids: CASSLGRWETQYF. CDR3 DNA sequence: TGTGCCAGCAGCTTAGGGCGGTGGGAGACCCAGTACTTC.

The chain joins TRBV2 to TRBJ1-2, with 7 nucleotides matching TRBD1. Germline-derived CDR1 and CDR2 are SNHLY and FYNNEI. The trim removed 4 bases at V and 8 bases at J, leaving 10 bases unmatched. This CDR3 is built from 14 residues. The CDR3 is CASSVNRGTRGYTF. For the CDR3, the DNA is TGTGCCAGCAGTGTGAACAGGGGAACTCGCGGCTACACCTTC.

This chain joins TRBV5-4 and TRBJ2-3; 9 bases fit TRBD2. The germline gives CDR1 SGHNT, CDR2 YYREEE (reference sequence). J gave up 1 base and V 2 bases, and 2 bases lay outside the gene matches. The CDR3 has 15 amino acids. The CDR3 here is CASSFWTSGTDTQYF. CDR3 coding DNA: TGTGCCAGCAGCTTTTGGACTAGCGGCACAGATACGCAGTATTTT.

The chain couples TRBV6-6 to TRBJ1-4; 7 bases line up with TRBD1. The V and J ends lost 7 bases and 4 bases, in that order; junction bases with no gene match: 3. Germline V gene lookup returns CDR1 MNHNY and CDR2 SVGAGI (reference sequence). The CDR3 contains 13 residues. The CDR3: CASTRDSNEKLFF. For the CDR3, the DNA is TGTGCCAGCACCCGGGACAGTAATGAAAAACTGTTTTTT.

This chain joins TRBV19 and TRBJ2-7; tentative D call: TRBD1 (5 bases). The CDR3 has 15 amino acids. Trimming removed 6 bases from V and 5 bases from J, with 20 bases in between. The germline CDR1 and CDR2 sequences are LNHDA and SQIVND (reference sequence). The CDR3 DNA reads TGTGCCAGTAGCATCATCGCGTCTAGGGGAAACGAGCAGTACTTC. Protein: CASSIIASRGNEQYF.